The 14 T cell receptor beta chains below were found in one sample sequenced in a study of T cell repertoires in cytomegalovirus infection. Their antigens remain unidentified. TCRdb re-called the reads with MiXCR, one entry per CDR3 protein. The sample shows 50,000 to 55,000 distinct CDR3 sequences, around 18% of them seen only once. The sample in question was CD8+ T cells from cultured PBMCs, obtained from culture after CMV antigen stimulation. The receptor source for this set is a human donor in good health (CMV status not recorded). Some clones in this sample may be carry-over from other donors' samples.

This clonotype has a handful of counts. This sequence joins TRBV6-5 and TRBJ2-5; D is perhaps TRBD1 or TRBD2 (6 bases each). The CDR3 consists of 16 residues. V was shortened by 0 bases and J by 1 base, with 12 bases between the two germline ends. The germline CDR1 and CDR2 sequences are MNHEY and SVGAGI. The CDR3 DNA sequence: TGTGCCAGCAGTTACTCGTCCGGGGGCCCCCAAGAGACCCAGTACTTC. Amino acids: CASSYSSGGPQETQYF.

The chain has TRBV14 and TRBJ2-7; no definite D call. CDR1 and CDR2 from the germline V gene are SGHDN and FVKESK. Between the trimmed V and J ends, which lost 8 bases and 3 bases, there was a span of 8 bases. The CDR3 has 11 residues. The CDR3 spells CASAKNYEQYF. The CDR3 nucleotides read TGTGCCAGCGCAAAAAACTACGAGCAGTACTTC.

This chain uses TRBV5-6 with TRBJ2-7; perhaps D is TRBD1 or TRBD2 (6 bases each). There are 17 residues in the CDR3. The germline CDR1 and CDR2 sequences are SGHDT and YYEEEE. V was cut by 4 bases and J by 0 bases, with 20 bases left in between. The CDR3 DNA reads TGTGCCAGCAGCGACCTAAGGGGGGTTACGAGCTCCTACGAGCAGTACTTC. It codes for CASSDLRGVTSSYEQYF. The whole variable domain, remainder taken from reference TRBV5-6 and TRBJ2-7, is DAGVTQSPTHLIKTRGQQVTLRCSPKSGHDTVSWYQQALGQGPQFIFQYYEEEERQRGNFPDRFSGHQFPNYSSELNVNALLLGDSALYLCASSDLRGVTSSYEQYFGPGTRLTVT.

The chain employs TRBV6-5 and TRBJ2-2; TRBD2 might be the D (9 bases). This CDR3 comprises 19 residues. Trimming took off 0 bases at V and 0 bases at J, with 17 bases between the two ends. CDR1 is MNHEY and CDR2 is SVGAGI in the germline V gene. The CDR3 reads CASSYSTGAGGPNTGELFF. In DNA, the CDR3 is TGTGCCAGCAGTTACTCGACAGGGGCGGGAGGGCCGAACACCGGGGAGCTGTTTTTT.

This clonotype was observed many times. CDR3 bases: TGCGCCAGCAGCCAAGATTCCCCGGGGAGGGAAGCTTTCTTT. Its protein is CASSQDSPGREAFF. V gene TRBV4-1 combines with J gene TRBJ1-1; D is undetermined. Trimming took 0 bases from V and 8 from J, leaving 13 bases between them. The CDR3 length is 14 residues. Germline-derived CDR1 and CDR2 are MGHRA and YSYEKL.

J is TRBJ2-1 and V is TRBV7-3; 10 bases agree with TRBD2. Germline V gives CDR1 SGHTA, CDR2 FQGTGA. This CDR3 contains 15 residues. V shed 4 bases, J shed 4 bases, and the junction held 4 bases outside the gene matches. The CDR3, as DNA: TGTGCCAGCAGCTCCCTAGCGGGGGCATACAATGAGCAGTTCTTC. This sequence encodes CASSSLAGAYNEQFF.

This clonotype was observed at least ten times. This rearrangement joins TRBV18 to TRBJ2-1, with 11 bases that match TRBD1. The CDR3 covers 15 residues. After removal of 6 bases from V and 2 bases from J, the junction contained 3 bases not matched to a gene. Germline V lookup: CDR1 KGHSH, CDR2 LQKENI. CDR3 region: CASSRTGGAYNEQFF. For the CDR3, the DNA is TGTGCCAGCTCGCGGACAGGGGGCGCCTACAATGAGCAGTTCTTC.

The chain couples TRBV7-9 to TRBJ1-1; TRBD1 might be the D (6 bases). V lost 7 bases, J lost 4 bases, and 25 bases lay in between. In germline, CDR1 is SEHNR, CDR2 FQNEAQ (reference sequence). This CDR3 has 17 amino acids. The CDR3 region has the DNA TGTGCCAGCACCCACAACGAGGGACCAGGGGCCGGCACTGAAGCTTTCTTT. Encoded protein: CASTHNEGPGAGTEAFF.

Only a few counts were recorded for this clonotype. Germline and junction disagree at one end, which may indicate a read error. The V gene is TRBV7-8, the J gene TRBJ1-2, with 8 bases fitting TRBD1. Germline CDR1 and CDR2: SGHVS and FQNEAQ. The CDR3 runs to 13 residues. The CDR3 DNA sequence: TGTGCCAGCAGCTTAGGAGGGACAGGCCCTCCGGGTTTC. It yields the protein CASSLGGTGPPGF. Using reference TRBV7-8 and TRBJ1-2 for the parts outside the CDR3, the full variable domain is GAGVSQSPRYKVAKRGQDVALRCDPISGHVSLFWYQQALGQGPEFLTYFQNEAQLDKSGLPSDRFFAERPEGSVSTLKIQRTQQEDSAVYLCASSLGGTGPPGFGSGTRLTVV.

In its sample, this clonotype was seen a few times. The V gene is TRBV6-6, the J gene TRBJ2-1, with TRBD1 matching over 11 bases. The CDR3 extends over 13 amino acids. J lost 9 bases, V lost 8 bases, and 6 bases had no gene match. Germline CDR1 MNHNY, CDR2 SVGAGI (reference sequence). Here the CDR3 DNA reads TGTGCCAGCCTGGACAGGGGGCTGGGTGAGCAGTTCTTC. Protein: CASLDRGLGEQFF.

The chain recombines TRBV6-5 with TRBJ1-1; D is perhaps TRBD1 (5 bases). Trimming removed 2 bases at V and 5 bases at J, with 15 bases between. Germline V lookup: CDR1 MNHEY, CDR2 SVGAGI. This CDR3 has 15 residues. The CDR3 sequence is CASSYDGTGKTEAFF. DNA for the CDR3: TGTGCCAGCAGTTACGACGGGACCGGTAAGACTGAAGCTTTCTTT.

The CDR3 protein is CASSLGDNEQYF. CDR3 DNA sequence: TGTGCCAGCAGTTTGGGGGACAACGAGCAGTACTTC. The chain couples TRBV7-6 to TRBJ2-7, with TRBD1 as a possible D gene (6 bases). The CDR3 runs 12 residues. V lost 6 bases and J lost 5, with 11 bases in between. Per the germline V gene, CDR1 is SGHVS and CDR2 is FNYEAQ.

The chain links TRBV12-3 or TRBV12-4 to TRBJ1-6, with a possible D match to TRBD1 (5 bases). Trimming took 3 bases from V and 10 from J, leaving 10 bases between them. This CDR3 has 13 amino acids. CDR3 amino acids: CASSLGGLSPLHF. CDR3 coding DNA: TGTGCCAGCAGTTTGGGGGGTTTGTCACCCCTCCACTTT.

The CDR3 coding sequence is TGTGCCAGTAGTATCGGACGCGAGACCCAGTACTTC. It translates to CASSIGRETQYF. The chain carries TRBV19 and TRBJ2-5; D is uncertain. The CDR3 is made up of 12 amino acids. CDR1 is LNHDA and CDR2 is SQIVND in the germline V gene (reference sequence). V gave up 3 bases and J gave up 5 bases, with 7 bases separating them.